This T cell receptor beta chain was identified during a study of blood T cell repertoires in COVID-19 (dated by TCRdb to 2018 to 2020). At the level of the whole study: Samples covering the acute and convalescent phases of COVID-19 were provided by collaborators in the United States, Italy and Spain. The material from the prospective study consisted of cDNA or gDNA derived from T cells, B-cell-depleted T cells, or PBMCs. Deeply sampled blood TCRbeta repertoires from subjects exposed to, actively infected with, or recovered from COVID-19 were included in the dataset. The repertoires were released in a freely available public database meant as a resource for research on the immune response to SARS-CoV-2. The samples were drawn from two sources: the first 160 participants of the ongoing ImmuneRACE study, and 1,254 subjects contributed by 6 global collaborators. Nearly every sample came with metadata listing a de-identified subject ID, COVID-19 status, age in years and sex. Where available, HLA class I and class II types were taken from metadata supplied by the sample provider and were not determined by assay-based typing.

From the cysteine through the phenylalanine, the CDR3 covers 16 amino acids. The only DNA kept is the CDR3, 48 bases in frame from the first base. Trimming takes 5 bases from V and 6 bases from J, and the germline ends sit 21 bases apart. CDR1 SGHVS and CDR2 FNYEAQ are derived from the germline V gene. The collaborating institutions used their own protocols to collect whole blood in K2EDTA tubes. For TCRbeta analysis, collaborators shipped samples in one of three forms: frozen whole blood, isolated PBMCs, or DNA extracted from either of those sample types. With regard to this clone: Its antigen is currently not known. No much larger clonotype is one base removed from it; base qualities were not supplied.

The immunoSEQ Assay, a bias-controlled multiplex PCR, was used to amplify TCRbeta CDR3 regions from genomic DNA. Under the source paper's analysis protocol: Nucleated cell counts per sample were estimated from amplification of reference gene primers within the assay. To quantify the absolute abundance of each unique TCRbeta CDR3 rearrangement, sequence reads were collapsed and filtered. For each sample, productive Simpson clonality was calculated by taking the square root of Simpson's diversity index across productive rearrangements. Held by TCRdb, this immuneACCESS table contains in-frame sequences only and omits some clones. Under half of the omission traces to an unresolved V gene where checked; the cause of the rest is unknown. That table is the source of V, J and clone size, and D and trimming were worked out from the DNA. Within this sample are more than 65,000 clones, with roughly 80% of them counted one time only. The biggest ten clones account for 10% to 15% of the sample.

The paper's findings and limits, for the study overall: The quantity of clinical and demographic metadata differed by source and by participant and was supplied without curation.

This clonotype originated in a human donor in a cohort sampled during active COVID-19. The rearranged chain carries TRBV7-6 and TRBJ2-3; the D gene is not confidently resolved. Sequences were obtained from peripheral blood. The DNA is TGTGCCAGCAGCCCCCGTCTCCCTCCTTCACACGATACGCAGTATTTT. The resulting protein is CASSPRLPPSHDTQYF.